This TCR beta chain originates from a study of T cells in localized non-small cell lung cancer. Broader study findings: There was an association of higher blood T cell density with longer overall survival. Among the top 100 tumor clones, a median around 60 appeared in adjacent lung. Heterogeneity within the tumor remains possible, as just one region underwent sequencing.

Some clones are missing from TCRdb's copy, which holds only in-frame ones; the method was immunoSEQ multiplex PCR. The repertoire consists of 30,000 to 40,000 clones, with 70% to 90% occurring once and the leading ten covering 6.4%. Notes on this clone: The antigen remains undetermined.

From germline, CDR1 is SEHNR and CDR2 FQNEAQ (reference sequence). The CDR3 length is 15 residues. This sequence was found in a man between 40 and 70 years old with stage I lung adenocarcinoma. The sequencing here drew on peripheral blood, taken before any cancer treatment. The chain links TRBV7-9 to TRBJ2-5; TRBD2 matches at 9 bases. The J call may be mistaken, given a closer DNA end match to TRBJ2-7. The CDR3 here is CASSLVSGRPYEQYF. CDR3 sequence (DNA): TGTGCCAGCAGCTTAGTCAGCGGGAGGCCCTACGAGCAGTACTTC.